A few counts support the clone carrying this TCR beta chain. Its target is unknown. The source of the sample is a study of cytomegalovirus exposure and HLA in healthy donors. Whole-study findings and limits: The study labeled 164 TCR beta chains cytomegalovirus-associated.

With 60 Vbeta and 13 Jbeta primers, the PCR was carried out. Sequencing was performed with immunoSEQ multiplex PCR; in TCRdb, only in-frame clones are kept and a portion is missing. The repertoire includes 130,000 to 150,000 clones, about 64% of them detected once, and about 4.7% sits in the top ten. Per the germline V gene, CDR1 is SQVTM and CDR2 is ANQGSEA. With 7 bases clipped from V and 3 bases from J, the junction kept 8 bases outside the gene matches. The CDR3 is 13 amino acids. This TCR was recovered from a man aged 55-75 years in good health and CMV-seronegative. The chain is built from TRBV29-1 and TRBJ2-7; 8 positions agree with TRBD1. The sequencing sample was made of PBMCs. In DNA form, the CDR3 reads TGCAGCGGCATCTTTGGGACAGGCTACGAGCAGTACTTC. This codes for CSGIFGTGYEQYF.